Following are 9 T cell receptor beta chains from one sample sequenced in a study of shared clonotypes between healthy human individuals. Here immunoSEQ multiplex PCR was the method, and the copy in TCRdb shows in-frame clones only, minus some. This sample has approximately 2.5 million clones, with over 85% found just once. The sample taken for sequencing was naive CD4+ T cells from PBMCs. Subset here: CD45RA+ positively selected. The receptor set was obtained from a man aged 18 to 30 in good health. Some clones in this sample may be carry-over from other donors' samples.

The rearrangement joins TRBV5-1 to TRBJ2-5, with D possibly being TRBD1 (5 bases). V was shortened by 7 bases and J by 2 bases, with 24 bases between the two germline ends. The germline CDR1 and CDR2 sequences are SGHRS and YFSETQ. The CDR3 is 17 amino acids. As DNA, the CDR3 is TGCGCCAGCGGGGCTAGGGGCTGGGCGTCTAATCAAGAGACCCAGTACTTC. It is translated as CASGARGWASNQETQYF.

The rearrangement links TRBV18 to TRBJ1-3; 8 nucleotides agree with TRBD1. The CDR3 has 19 amino acids. In germline, CDR1 is KGHSH, CDR2 LQKENI. J lost 0 bases, V lost 6 bases, and 16 bases had no gene match. The CDR3 loop is CASSQIPGQVFISGNTIYF. Here the CDR3 DNA reads TGTGCCAGCTCGCAAATCCCGGGACAGGTGTTTATCTCTGGAAACACCATATATTTT.

CDR3 sequence (DNA): TGTGCCAGCAGTTTATACCTCGCAGGTATCACTGAAGCTTTCTTT. The encoded protein is CASSLYLAGITEAFF. V is TRBV27 and J is TRBJ1-1; D remains ambiguous. Germline V CDR1 and CDR2: MNHEY, SMNVEV (reference sequence). CDR3 size: 15 residues. The V end was cut by 1 base, the J end by 4 bases, with 13 bases between.

This CDR3 is CASSVATAITGELFF. The DNA of the CDR3 is TGTGCCAGCAGCGTAGCTACGGCCATCACCGGGGAGCTGTTTTTT. The rearrangement joins TRBV9 to TRBJ2-2; D is undetermined. The CDR3 runs to 15 residues. V lost 0 bases and J lost 4, with 10 bases in between. CDR1 and CDR2 (germline): SGDLS, YYNGEE.

The chain carries TRBV18 and TRBJ2-2; 7 positions agree with TRBD1. V shed 1 base, J shed 2 bases, and the junction held 10 bases outside the gene matches. The CDR3 contains 18 residues. Germline V gives CDR1 KGHSH, CDR2 LQKENI. The CDR3: CASSPQMVEGANTGELFF. Written as DNA, the CDR3 is TGTGCCAGCTCACCACAAATGGTTGAGGGGGCCAACACCGGGGAGCTGTTTTTT. Variable domain in full (rest from reference TRBV18 and TRBJ2-2): NAGVMQNPRHLVRRRGQEARLRCSPMKGHSHVYWYRQLPEEGLKFMVYLQKENIIDESGMPKERFSAEFPKEGPSILRIQQVVRGDSAAYFCASSPQMVEGANTGELFFGEGSRLTVL.

V gene TRBV5-5 combines with J gene TRBJ2-3, with D maybe TRBD1 (5 bases). The V end lost 3 bases, the J end lost 4 bases, and 12 bases lay between the germline ends. Germline values: CDR1 SGHKS, CDR2 YYEKEE (reference sequence). The CDR3 spans 14 residues. Here the CDR3 DNA reads TGTGCCAGCAGCTCAGGGCCTTACCCAGATACGCAGTATTTT. Encoded protein: CASSSGPYPDTQYF.

CDR3 sequence: CASSQDRGIGNTIYF. In DNA, the CDR3 is TGCGCCAGCAGCCAAGACAGGGGGATAGGAAACACCATATATTTT. The chain links TRBV4-1 to TRBJ1-3; TRBD1 matches 7 bases. Germline loops: CDR1 MGHRA, CDR2 YSYEKL. CDR3 length equals 15 residues. The J segment lost 4 bases and the V segment lost 0 bases, leaving 3 bases of the junction unmatched.

CDR3 region: CASSPRQRGRDTDTQYF. CDR3 coding DNA: TGTGCCAGCTCACCACGACAGCGGGGGAGGGACACAGATACGCAGTATTTT. The chain couples TRBV18 to TRBJ2-3, with 8 bases that match TRBD2. The J segment lost 2 bases and the V segment lost 1 base, leaving 8 bases of the junction unmatched. The CDR3 has 17 residues. Per germline, CDR1 KGHSH and CDR2 LQKENI.

This chain links TRBV18 with TRBJ2-7; 9 bases align to TRBD2. The ends lost 4 bases at V and 7 bases at J; junction bases unmatched: 14. Germline V gene data show CDR1 as KGHSH and CDR2 as LQKENI. The CDR3 is 16 amino acids. The CDR3 nucleotides read TGTGCCAGCTCACTGTTTAGCGGGAGAGTATCGATGGAGCAGTACTTC. Its translation: CASSLFSGRVSMEQYF.